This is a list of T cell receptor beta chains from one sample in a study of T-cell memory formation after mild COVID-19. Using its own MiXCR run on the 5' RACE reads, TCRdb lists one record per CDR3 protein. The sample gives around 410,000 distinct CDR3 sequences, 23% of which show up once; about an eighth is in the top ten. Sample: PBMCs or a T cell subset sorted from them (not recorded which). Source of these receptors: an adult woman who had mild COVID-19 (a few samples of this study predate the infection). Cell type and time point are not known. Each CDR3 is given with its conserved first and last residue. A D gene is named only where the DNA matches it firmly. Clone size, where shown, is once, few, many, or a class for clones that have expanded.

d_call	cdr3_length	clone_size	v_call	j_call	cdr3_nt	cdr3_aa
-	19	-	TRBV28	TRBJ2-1	TGTGCCAGCAGTTTATCCAACCGGGGACCCTTACCTTCGGACAATGAGCAGTTCTTC	CASSLSNRGPLPSDNEQFF
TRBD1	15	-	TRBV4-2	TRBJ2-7	TGTGCCAGCAGCCAGGGCCGGGACAGGGTGAACGAGCAGTACTTC	CASSQGRDRVNEQYF
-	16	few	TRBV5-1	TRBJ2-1	TGCGCCAGCAGCTTGGCCCCCCGGGTAGATTACAATGAGCAGTTCTTC	CASSLAPRVDYNEQFF
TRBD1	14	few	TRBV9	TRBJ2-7	TGTGCCAGCAGCCCTAGGACAGGGGATCACGAGCAGTACTTC	CASSPRTGDHEQYF
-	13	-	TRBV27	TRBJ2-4	TGTGCCAGCAGATTAACAGGTCCAGGGATTCAGTACTTC	CASRLTGPGIQYF
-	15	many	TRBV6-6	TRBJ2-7	TGTGCCAGCAGTAGGATCCGGGACGGATCCTACGAGCAGTACTTC	CASSRIRDGSYEQYF
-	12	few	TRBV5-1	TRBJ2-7	TGCGCCAGCAGTCCCCGGACCGACGAGCAGTACTTC	CASSPRTDEQYF
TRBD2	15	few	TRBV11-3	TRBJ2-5	TGTGCCAGCAGCACACGACTAGCGGGCCAAGAGACCCAGTACTTC	CASSTRLAGQETQYF
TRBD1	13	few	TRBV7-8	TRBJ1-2	TGTGCCAGCAGCCTAACAGGGGTGGTCGGCTACACCTTC	CASSLTGVVGYTF
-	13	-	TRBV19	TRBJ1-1	TGTGCCAGTAGCATAGGCCCGGGTACTGAAGCTTTCTTT	CASSIGPGTEAFF
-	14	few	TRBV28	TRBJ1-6	TGTGCCAGCAGGACCGGGACCGCAAATTCACCCCTCCACTTT	CASRTGTANSPLHF
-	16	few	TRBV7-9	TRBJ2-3	TGTGCCAGCAGCCCCCTTCGGGGGACCTCCACAGATACGCAGTATTTT	CASSPLRGTSTDTQYF
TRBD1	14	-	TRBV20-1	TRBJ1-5	TGCAGTGCTATCGACAGGGCTAACAATCAGCCCCAGCATTTT	CSAIDRANNQPQHF
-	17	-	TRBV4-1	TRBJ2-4	TGCGCCAGCAGCCAAGATAGCGGAGCTCTAGCCAAAAACATTCAGTACTTC	CASSQDSGALAKNIQYF
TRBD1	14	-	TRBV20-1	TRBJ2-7	TGCAGTGCTAGGCAGGGGGCGCGTCCCTACGAGCAGTACTTC	CSARQGARPYEQYF
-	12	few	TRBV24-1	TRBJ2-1	TGTGCCACCAGTGATGTGGGCAATGAGCAGTTCTTC	CATSDVGNEQFF
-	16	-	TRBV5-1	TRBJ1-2	TGCGCCAGCAGCTTTGTCACCAACCAGCCGTCCTATGGCTACACCTTC	CASSFVTNQPSYGYTF
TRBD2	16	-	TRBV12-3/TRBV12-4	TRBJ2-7	TGTGCCAGCAGTCTCCCCCCCACTAGCGGGGGTTACGAGCAGTACTTC	CASSLPPTSGGYEQYF
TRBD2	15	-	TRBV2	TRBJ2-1	TGTGCCAGCAGGGTGACTAGCGGGGGGTCCAATGAGCAGTTCTTC	CASRVTSGGSNEQFF
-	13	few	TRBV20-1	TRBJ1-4	TGCAGTGCTAGAGACGACCGGAGTGAAAAACTGTTTTTT	CSARDDRSEKLFF
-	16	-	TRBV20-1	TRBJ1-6	TGCAGTGCTAGAGATTACAGGGTCCCACTCTCCTCACCCCTCCACTTT	CSARDYRVPLSSPLHF
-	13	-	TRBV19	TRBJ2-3	TGTGCCAGTAGTCAACAGGCCACAGATACGCAGTATTTT	CASSQQATDTQYF
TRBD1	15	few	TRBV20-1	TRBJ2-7	TGCAGTGCTTCCGACCGGGACAGGGGAACCTACGAGCAGTACTTC	CSASDRDRGTYEQYF
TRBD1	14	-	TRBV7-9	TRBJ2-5	TGTGCCAGCAGTCAGGGGGCGGAGATCGAGACCCAGTACTTC	CASSQGAEIETQYF
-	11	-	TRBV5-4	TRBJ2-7	TGTGCCAGCAGCCAGAAGGCGAAAAAGGACTTC	CASSQKAKKDF
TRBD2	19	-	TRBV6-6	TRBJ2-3	TGTGCCAGCAGCTCCAGCGGGGGGGCCGTGATGGGTTGGACAGATACGCAGTATTTT	CASSSSGGAVMGWTDTQYF
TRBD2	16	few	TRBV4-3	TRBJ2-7	TGCGCCAGCAGCCAAGCGGGGGGACTATCCGTGGCCGAGCAGTACTTC	CASSQAGGLSVAEQYF
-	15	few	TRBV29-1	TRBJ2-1	TGCAGCGTTGGGGGCGGGATTAGCTCCTACAATGAGCAGTTCTTC	CSVGGGISSYNEQFF
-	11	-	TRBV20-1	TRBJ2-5	TGCAGTGCTAGACAGCAAGAGACCCAGTACTTC	CSARQQETQYF
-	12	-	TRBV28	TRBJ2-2	TGTGCCAGCAGATTCTCGGAGGGGCAGCTGTTTTTT	CASRFSEGQLFF